Here is one TCR beta chain with its context. The PCR used 60 Vbeta and 13 Jbeta primers. Method: immunoSEQ multiplex PCR; TCRdb's copy keeps in-frame clones and lacks some. This table holds 95,000 to 100,000 clones, around 77% found once. The data were obtained in a study of cytomegalovirus exposure and HLA in healthy donors. Whole-study context: Falling in the Caucasian-associated ancestry cluster were about 83% of 398 genotyped donors.

Germline V gives CDR1 SGHRS, CDR2 YFSETQ. J lost 0 bases, V lost 4 bases, and 12 bases had no gene match. The CDR3 is 18 residues long. The receptor was derived from a man in his forties in good health and CMV-seronegative. The gene calls are TRBV5-1 and TRBJ2-3; 9 nucleotides align to TRBD2. Sequences were obtained from PBMCs. The DNA for the CDR3 is TGCGCCAGCAGCACCCAGGGGCTAGCGGGGTCTAGCACAGATACGCAGTATTTT. It translates to CASSTQGLAGSSTDTQYF. The full variable domain, completed using reference TRBV5-1 and TRBJ2-3, is KAGVTQTPRYLIKTRGQQVTLSCSPISGHRSVSWYQQTPGQGLQFLFEYFSETQRNKGNFPGRFSGRQFSNSRSEMNVSTLELGDSALYLCASSTQGLAGSSTDTQYFGPGTRLTVL.